The T cell receptor (beta chain) described here comes from a study of T cells and Merkel cell carcinoma outcomes. Study-wide findings and caveats: Repertoire plus T-cell density reportedly predicted Merkel cell carcinoma outcomes.

Profiled with immunoSEQ multiplex PCR; TCRdb holds only in-frame clones, not every one. The table has about 15,000 clones, around 86% seen once. A remark on this clone: Its antigen is still unknown.

The V and J ends lost 10 bases and 5 bases, in that order; junction bases with no gene match: 6. CDR3 length: 12 residues. Germline V lookup: CDR1 ENHRY, CDR2 SYGVKD. The sequence came from a human donor with Merkel cell carcinoma. Sequencing was performed on tumor tissue from Merkel cell carcinoma. The chain couples TRBV10-3 to TRBJ2-5; 8 positions agree with TRBD1. CDR3 coding DNA: TGTGCCACAGGGGGCGCCGGGGAGACCCAGTACTTC. Its translation: CATGGAGETQYF.